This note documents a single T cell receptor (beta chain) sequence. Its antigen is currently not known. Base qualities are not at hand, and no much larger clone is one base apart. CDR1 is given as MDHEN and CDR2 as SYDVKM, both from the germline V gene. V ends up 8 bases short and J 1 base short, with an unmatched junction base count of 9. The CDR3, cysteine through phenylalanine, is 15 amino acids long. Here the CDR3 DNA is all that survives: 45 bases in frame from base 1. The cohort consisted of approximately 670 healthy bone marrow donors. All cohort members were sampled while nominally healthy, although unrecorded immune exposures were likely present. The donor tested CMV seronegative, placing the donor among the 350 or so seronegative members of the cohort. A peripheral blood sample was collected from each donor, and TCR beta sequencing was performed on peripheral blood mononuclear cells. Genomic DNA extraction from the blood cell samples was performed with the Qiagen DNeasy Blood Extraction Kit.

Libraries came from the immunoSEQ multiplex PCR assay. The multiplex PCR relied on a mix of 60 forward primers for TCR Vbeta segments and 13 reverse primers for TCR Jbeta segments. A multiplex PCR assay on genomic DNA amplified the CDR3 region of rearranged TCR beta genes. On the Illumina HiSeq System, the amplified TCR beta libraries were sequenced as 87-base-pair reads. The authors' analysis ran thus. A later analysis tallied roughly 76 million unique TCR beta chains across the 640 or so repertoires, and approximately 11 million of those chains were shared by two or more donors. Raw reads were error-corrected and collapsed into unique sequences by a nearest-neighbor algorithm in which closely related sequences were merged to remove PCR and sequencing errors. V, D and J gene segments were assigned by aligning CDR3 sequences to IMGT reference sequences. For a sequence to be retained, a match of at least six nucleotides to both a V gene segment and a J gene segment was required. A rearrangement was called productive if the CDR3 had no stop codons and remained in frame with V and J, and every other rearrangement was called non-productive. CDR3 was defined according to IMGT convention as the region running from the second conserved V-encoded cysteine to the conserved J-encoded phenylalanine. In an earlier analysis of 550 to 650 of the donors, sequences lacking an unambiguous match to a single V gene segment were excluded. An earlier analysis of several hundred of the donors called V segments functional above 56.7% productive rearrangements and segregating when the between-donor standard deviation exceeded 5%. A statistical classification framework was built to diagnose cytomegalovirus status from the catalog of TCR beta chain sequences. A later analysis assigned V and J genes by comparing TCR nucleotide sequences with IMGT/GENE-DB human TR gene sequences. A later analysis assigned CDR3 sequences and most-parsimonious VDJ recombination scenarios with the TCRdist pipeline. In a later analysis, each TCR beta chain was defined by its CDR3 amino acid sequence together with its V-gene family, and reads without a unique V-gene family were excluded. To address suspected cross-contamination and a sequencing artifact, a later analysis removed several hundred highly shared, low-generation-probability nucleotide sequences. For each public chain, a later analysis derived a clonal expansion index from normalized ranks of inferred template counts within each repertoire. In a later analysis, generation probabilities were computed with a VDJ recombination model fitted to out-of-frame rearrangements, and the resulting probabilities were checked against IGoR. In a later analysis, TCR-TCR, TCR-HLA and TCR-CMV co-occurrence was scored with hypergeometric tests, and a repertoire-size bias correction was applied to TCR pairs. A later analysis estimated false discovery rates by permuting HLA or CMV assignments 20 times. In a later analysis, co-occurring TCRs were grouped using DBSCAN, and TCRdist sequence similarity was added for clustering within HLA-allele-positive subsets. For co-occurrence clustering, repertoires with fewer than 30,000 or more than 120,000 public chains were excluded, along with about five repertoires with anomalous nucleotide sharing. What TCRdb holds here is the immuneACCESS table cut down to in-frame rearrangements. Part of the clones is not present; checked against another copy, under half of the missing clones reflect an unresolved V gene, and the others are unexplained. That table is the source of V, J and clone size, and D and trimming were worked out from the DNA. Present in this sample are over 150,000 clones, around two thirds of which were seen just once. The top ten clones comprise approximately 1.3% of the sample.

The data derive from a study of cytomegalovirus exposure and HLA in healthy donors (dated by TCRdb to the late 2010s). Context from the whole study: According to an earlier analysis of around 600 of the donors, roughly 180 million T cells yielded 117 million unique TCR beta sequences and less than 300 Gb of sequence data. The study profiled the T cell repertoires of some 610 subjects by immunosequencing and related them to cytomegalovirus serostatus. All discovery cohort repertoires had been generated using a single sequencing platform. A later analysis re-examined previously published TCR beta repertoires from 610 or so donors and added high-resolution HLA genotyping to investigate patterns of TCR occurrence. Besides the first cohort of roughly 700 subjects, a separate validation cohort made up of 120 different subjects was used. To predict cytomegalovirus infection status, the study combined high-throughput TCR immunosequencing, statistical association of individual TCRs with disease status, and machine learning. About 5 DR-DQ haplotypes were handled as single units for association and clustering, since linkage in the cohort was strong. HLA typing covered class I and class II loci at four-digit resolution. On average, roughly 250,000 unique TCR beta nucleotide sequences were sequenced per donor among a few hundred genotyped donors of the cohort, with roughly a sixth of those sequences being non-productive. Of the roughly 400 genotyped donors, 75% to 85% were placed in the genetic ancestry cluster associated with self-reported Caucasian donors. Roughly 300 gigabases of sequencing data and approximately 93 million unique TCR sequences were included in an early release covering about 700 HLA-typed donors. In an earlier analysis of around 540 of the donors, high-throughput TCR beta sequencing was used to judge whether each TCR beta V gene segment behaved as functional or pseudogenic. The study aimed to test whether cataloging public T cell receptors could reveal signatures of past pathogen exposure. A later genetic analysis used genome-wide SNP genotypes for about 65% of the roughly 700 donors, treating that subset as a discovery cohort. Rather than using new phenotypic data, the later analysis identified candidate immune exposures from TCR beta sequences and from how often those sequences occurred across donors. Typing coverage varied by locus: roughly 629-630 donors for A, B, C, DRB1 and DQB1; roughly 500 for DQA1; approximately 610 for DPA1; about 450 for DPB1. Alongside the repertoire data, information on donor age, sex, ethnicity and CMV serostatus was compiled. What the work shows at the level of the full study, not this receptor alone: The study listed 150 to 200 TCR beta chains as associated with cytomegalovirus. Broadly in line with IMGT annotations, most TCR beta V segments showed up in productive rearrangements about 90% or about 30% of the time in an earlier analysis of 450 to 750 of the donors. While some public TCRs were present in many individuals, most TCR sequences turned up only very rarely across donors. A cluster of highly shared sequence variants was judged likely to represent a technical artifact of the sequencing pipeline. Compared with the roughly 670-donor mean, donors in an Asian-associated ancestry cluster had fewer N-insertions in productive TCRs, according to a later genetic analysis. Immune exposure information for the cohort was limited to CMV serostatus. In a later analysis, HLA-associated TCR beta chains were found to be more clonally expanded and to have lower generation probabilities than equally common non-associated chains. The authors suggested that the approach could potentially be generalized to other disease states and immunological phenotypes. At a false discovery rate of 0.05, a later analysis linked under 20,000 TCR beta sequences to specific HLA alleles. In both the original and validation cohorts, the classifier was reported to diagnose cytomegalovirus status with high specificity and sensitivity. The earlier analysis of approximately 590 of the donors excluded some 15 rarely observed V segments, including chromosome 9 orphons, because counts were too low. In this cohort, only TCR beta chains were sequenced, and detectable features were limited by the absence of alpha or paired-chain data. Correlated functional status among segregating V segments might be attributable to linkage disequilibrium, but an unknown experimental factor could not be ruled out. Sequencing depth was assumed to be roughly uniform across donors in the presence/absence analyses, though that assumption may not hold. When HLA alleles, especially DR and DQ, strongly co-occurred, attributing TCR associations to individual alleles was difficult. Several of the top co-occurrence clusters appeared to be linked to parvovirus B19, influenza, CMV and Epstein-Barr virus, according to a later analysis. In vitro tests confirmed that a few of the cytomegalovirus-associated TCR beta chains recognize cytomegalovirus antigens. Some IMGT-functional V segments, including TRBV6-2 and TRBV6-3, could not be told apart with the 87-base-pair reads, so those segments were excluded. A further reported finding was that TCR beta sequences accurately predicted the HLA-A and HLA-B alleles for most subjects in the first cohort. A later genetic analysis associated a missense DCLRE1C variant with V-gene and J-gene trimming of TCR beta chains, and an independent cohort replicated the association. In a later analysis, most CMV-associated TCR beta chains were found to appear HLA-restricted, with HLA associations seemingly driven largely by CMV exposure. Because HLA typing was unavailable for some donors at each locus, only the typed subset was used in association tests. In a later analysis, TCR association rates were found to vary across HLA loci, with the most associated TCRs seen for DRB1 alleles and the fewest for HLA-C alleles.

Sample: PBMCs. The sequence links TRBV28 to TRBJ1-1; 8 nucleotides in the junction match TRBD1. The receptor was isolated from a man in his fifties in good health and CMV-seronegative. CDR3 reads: CASGKLGQGNTEAFF. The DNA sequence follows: TGTGCCAGCGGAAAACTAGGACAGGGGAACACTGAAGCTTTCTTT.